This T cell receptor (beta chain) was retrieved from a study of T cell responses to AZD1222 COVID-19 vaccine. Whole-study results and caveats: Targets within unmutated variant regions were reportedly found for nearly half of spike-specific TCRs. Baseline antibody screening turned up just six seropositive AZD1222 recipients.

Details on this clone: Its antigen is as yet unknown.

Losses at the gene ends were 6 bases for V and 4 bases for J; bases not matched to a gene: 14. This CDR3 is built from 18 residues. Germline V lookup: CDR1 LNHDA, CDR2 SQIVND (reference sequence). Profiling relied on immunoSEQ multiplex PCR, and the TCRdb table lists in-frame clones only, not all of them. The profile shows about 150,000 clones, around 85% of them singletons. The sequencing used peripheral blood, collected after recovery from COVID-19. The clonotype comes from an adult who had recovered from COVID-19. V and J are TRBV19 and TRBJ2-1, with 11 bases matching TRBD2. The CDR3 sequence: CASRGLAAGSVLYNEQFF. CDR3 nucleotides: TGTGCCAGTAGGGGACTAGCGGCGGGGTCCGTCCTTTACAATGAGCAGTTCTTC.